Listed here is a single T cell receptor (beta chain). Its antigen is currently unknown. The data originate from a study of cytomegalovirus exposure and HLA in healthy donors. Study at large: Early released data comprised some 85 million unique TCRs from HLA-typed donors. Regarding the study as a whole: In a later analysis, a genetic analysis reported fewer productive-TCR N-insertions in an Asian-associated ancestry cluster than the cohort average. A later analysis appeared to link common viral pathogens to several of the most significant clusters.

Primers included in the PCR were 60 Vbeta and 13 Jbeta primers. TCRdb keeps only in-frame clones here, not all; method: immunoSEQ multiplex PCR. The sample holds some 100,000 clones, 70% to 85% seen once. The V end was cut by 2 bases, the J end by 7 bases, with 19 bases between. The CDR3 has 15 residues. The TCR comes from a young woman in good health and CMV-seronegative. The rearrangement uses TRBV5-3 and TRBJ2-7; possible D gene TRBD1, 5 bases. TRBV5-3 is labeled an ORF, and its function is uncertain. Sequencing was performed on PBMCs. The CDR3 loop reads CARSLLSTDLREQYF. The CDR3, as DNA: TGTGCCAGAAGCTTACTGTCGACAGACCTGCGGGAGCAGTACTTC.